Shown below are 24 T cell receptor beta chains from a single sample sequenced in a study of shared clonotypes between healthy human individuals. Produced via immunoSEQ multiplex PCR; TCRdb's table is partial and in-frame only. The sample has millions of clones, around 90% seen once. Input material: naive CD4+ T cells sorted from blood. As to subset: CD45RA+ positively selected. Every receptor here comes from a man aged 18 to 30 in good health.

The sample holds one count of this clone. The CDR3 here is CASSLASEETQYF. The CDR3 bases are TGTGCCAGCAGCTTAGCAAGCGAAGAGACCCAGTACTTC. The chain uses TRBV7-2 and TRBJ2-5, with unresolved D. The V end was cut by 0 bases, the J end by 3 bases, with 5 bases between. The germline gives CDR1 SGHTA, CDR2 FQGNSA. CDR3 length: 13 residues. The whole variable domain, filled in from reference TRBV7-2 and TRBJ2-5, reads GAGVSQSPSNKVTEKGKDVELRCDPISGHTALYWYRQSLGQGLEFLIYFQGNSAPDKSGLPSDRFSAERTGGSVSTLTIQRTQQEDSAVYLCASSLASEETQYFGPGTRLLVL.

The chain recombines TRBV12-5 with TRBJ1-1; tentatively, D is TRBD1 (6 bases). V lost 1 base and J lost 0, with 12 bases in between. Germline V gene lookup returns CDR1 LGHNT and CDR2 FRNRAP. The CDR3 covers 16 residues. CDR3 sequence: CASGLDSGQMNTEAFF. The CDR3 nucleotides read TGTGCTAGTGGTTTGGATTCTGGACAGATGAACACTGAAGCTTTCTTT. Full variable domain (rest looked up from reference TRBV12-5 and TRBJ1-1): DARVTQTPRHKVTEMGQEVTMRCQPILGHNTVFWYRQTMMQGLELLAYFRNRAPLDDSGMPKDRFSAEMPDATLATLKIQPSEPRDSAVYFCASGLDSGQMNTEAFFGQGTRLTVV.

This clone is a singleton in its sample. This chain links TRBV5-1 with TRBJ2-5; D gene ambiguous. V lost 2 bases to trimming and J lost 1 base, with 9 bases between them. Per the germline V gene, CDR1 is SGHRS and CDR2 is YFSETQ. This CDR3 has 14 amino acids. For the CDR3, the DNA is TGCGCCAGCAGCTTCGGACCAGGCCAAGAGACCCAGTACTTC. Translating gives CASSFGPGQETQYF. Combining the CDR3 with reference TRBV5-1 and TRBJ2-5 gives the whole variable domain KAGVTQTPRYLIKTRGQQVTLSCSPISGHRSVSWYQQTPGQGLQFLFEYFSETQRNKGNFPGRFSGRQFSNSRSEMNVSTLELGDSALYLCASSFGPGQETQYFGPGTRLLVL.

This chain connects TRBV19 to TRBJ1-6; 7 nucleotides match TRBD1. Germline trimming cut 3 bases from V and 10 bases from J; bases unmatched to any gene: 9. Germline loops: CDR1 LNHDA, CDR2 SQIVND (reference sequence). CDR3 length: 15 amino acids. The CDR3 loop reads CASSIEQGRGSPLHF. The CDR3 nucleotides are TGTGCCAGTAGTATCGAACAGGGGAGAGGATCACCCCTCCACTTT.

The genes are TRBV11-2 and TRBJ1-1; 8 bases line up with TRBD1. After removal of 6 bases from V and 0 bases from J, the junction contained 6 bases not matched to a gene. The CDR3 has 15 residues. CDR1 is SGHAT, CDR2 FQNNGV, per germline. The CDR3 DNA sequence: TGTGCCAGCAGGAAAAGGACAGGGTTGAACACTGAAGCTTTCTTT. Translating it yields CASRKRTGLNTEAFF. The entire variable domain, with the rest obtained from reference TRBV11-2 and TRBJ1-1, is as follows: EAGVAQSPRYKIIEKRQSVAFWCNPISGHATLYWYQQILGQGPKLLIQFQNNGVVDDSQLPKDRFSAERLKGVDSTLKIQPAKLEDSAVYLCASRKRTGLNTEAFFGQGTRLTVV.

V gene TRBV5-1 combines with J gene TRBJ1-2, with TRBD1 matching over 9 bases. CDR3 size: 15 residues. Germline CDR1 SGHRS, CDR2 YFSETQ. Germline trimming cut 4 bases from V and 4 bases from J; bases unmatched to any gene: 8. Here the CDR3 reads CASSPGTGTIYGYTF. As DNA, the CDR3 is TGCGCCAGCAGCCCTGGGACAGGGACTATCTATGGCTACACCTTC.

The chain is built from TRBV28 and TRBJ1-1; no clear D gene. CDR1 is MDHEN, CDR2 SYDVKM, per germline. Trimming pared 11 bases from V and 5 bases from J, leaving 15 bases between. CDR3 length equals 12 residues. The CDR3 nucleotides are TGTGCCGTCCGACCGCGGGGAACTGAAGCTTTCTTT. Residues: CAVRPRGTEAFF.

V and J are TRBV7-9 and TRBJ1-4; the D gene is possibly TRBD1 (5 bases). The CDR3 sequence is 14 residues long. The germline V and J ends were trimmed by 5 bases and 8 bases, with 15 bases remaining between them. Germline lookup yields CDR1 SEHNR and CDR2 FQNEAQ (reference sequence). The CDR3 coding sequence is TGTGCCAGCAGCGCCGGCCGGGACGGAGAAAAACTGTTTTTT. Encoded protein: CASSAGRDGEKLFF.

This chain uses TRBV5-1 with TRBJ2-7, with D possibly TRBD2 on 5 matching bases. This CDR3 has 15 residues. In germline, CDR1 is SGHRS, CDR2 YFSETQ. Trimming took 4 bases from V and 3 from J, leaving 17 bases between them. In DNA, the CDR3 is TGCGCCAGCAGCCTACGGGGAGCGTCCCACTACGAGCAGTACTTC. Protein: CASSLRGASHYEQYF.

The rearrangement uses TRBV1 and TRBJ2-5; the table's TRBD2 call for D was not verified on the DNA. TRBV1 corresponds to a pseudogene. The CDR3 length is 19 residues. The DNA of the CDR3 is TGCACCAGCAGCCAATTTCTAGCGGGAGGGTCTGTGGCGAGCGAGACCCAGTACTTC. It encodes CTSSQFLAGGSVASETQYF.

The chain combines TRBV28 with TRBJ1-3; D ambiguous. Per germline, CDR1 MDHEN and CDR2 SYDVKM. The CDR3 covers 17 residues. V was trimmed by 7 bases and J by 4 bases, leaving 23 bases between them. CDR3: CASTVPNGRVSGNTIYF. The DNA of the CDR3 is TGTGCCAGCACAGTACCTAACGGTCGGGTGTCAGGAAACACCATATATTTT.

The J gene is TRBJ1-3, the V gene TRBV6-5; D unresolved. Germline loops: CDR1 MNHEY, CDR2 SVGAGI. The CDR3 spans 16 residues. Trimming removed 2 bases from V and 0 bases from J, with 11 bases in between. CDR3 nucleotides: TGTGCCAGCAGTTACAGGCGGTCAACCTCTGGAAACACCATATATTTT. It specifies CASSYRRSTSGNTIYF.

This clone was observed once. The chain has TRBV19 and TRBJ1-3; no clear D gene. CDR3 length: 15 residues. Germline CDR1 LNHDA, CDR2 SQIVND (reference sequence). V was trimmed by 5 bases and J by 3 bases, leaving 14 bases between them. DNA for the CDR3: TGTGCCAGTAGTGCCTCGCACTGGAGTGGAAACACCATATATTTT. Residues: CASSASHWSGNTIYF. Using reference TRBV19 and TRBJ1-3 for the parts outside the CDR3, the full variable domain is DGGITQSPKYLFRKEGQNVTLSCEQNLNHDAMYWYRQDPGQGLRLIYYSQIVNDFQKGDIAEGYSVSREKKESFPLTVTSAQKNPTAFYLCASSASHWSGNTIYFGEGSWLTVV.

J is TRBJ1-1 and V is TRBV6-5, with a possible D match to TRBD1 (6 bases). The length of the CDR3 is 14 residues. From germline, CDR1 is MNHEY and CDR2 SVGAGI. V gave up 7 bases and J gave up 4 bases, with 16 bases separating them. CDR3 residues: CASTAATGTTEAFF. CDR3 sequence (DNA): TGTGCCAGCACCGCGGCCACAGGGACCACTGAAGCTTTCTTT.

The chain carries TRBV4-1 and TRBJ2-5, with 8 bases that match TRBD1. The germline V gene encodes CDR1 MGHRA and CDR2 YSYEKL. V lost 1 base to trimming and J lost 2 bases; unmatched junction nucleotides: 6. This CDR3 has 16 residues. The CDR3 loop reads CASSQGQGATQETQYF. The CDR3 region has the DNA TGCGCCAGCAGCCAAGGGCAGGGGGCTACTCAAGAGACCCAGTACTTC.

The chain is built from TRBV2 and TRBJ1-1, with unresolved D. Germline-derived CDR1 and CDR2 are SNHLY and FYNNEI. The CDR3 sequence is 18 residues long. The V gene lost 10 bases and the J gene lost 3 bases, with 30 bases spanning the gap. The CDR3 loop reads CATFEKDDSDNPDTEAFF. The CDR3 DNA sequence: TGTGCCACCTTTGAAAAAGACGATAGCGACAATCCGGACACTGAAGCTTTCTTT.

The chain uses TRBV6-5 and TRBJ1-2; D is possibly TRBD1 (6 bases). The germline V gene has CDR1 MNHEY and CDR2 SVGAGI. Trimming took 4 bases from V and 4 from J, leaving 13 bases between them. The CDR3 runs 14 residues. The CDR3, as DNA: TGTGCCAGCAGTTTCGGACAGCCTGGCTATGGCTACACCTTC. Its translation is CASSFGQPGYGYTF.

This chain uses TRBV5-1 with TRBJ2-7; tentatively, D is TRBD1 (6 bases). Germline-derived CDR1 and CDR2 are SGHRS and YFSETQ. V was trimmed by 3 bases and J by 1 base, leaving 11 bases between them. CDR3 size: 14 residues. CDR3 DNA sequence: TGCGCCAGCAGCTCACGACAGGAATCCTACGAGCAGTACTTC. It encodes CASSSRQESYEQYF.

This chain uses TRBV5-4 with TRBJ2-3, with 7 nucleotides matching TRBD2. Germline trimming cut 5 bases from V and 6 bases from J; bases unmatched to any gene: 12. The CDR3 totals 15 residues. Germline V gives CDR1 SGHNT, CDR2 YYREEE (reference sequence). Written as DNA, the CDR3 is TGTGCCAGCAGTAAAGCGGGACTTATAGCGGATACGCAGTATTTT. It translates to CASSKAGLIADTQYF.

J is TRBJ1-1 and V is TRBV7-9, with 7 bases lining up with TRBD1. Germline V lookup: CDR1 SEHNR, CDR2 FQNEAQ (reference sequence). The CDR3 is 15 residues long. The V segment lost 4 bases and the J segment 4 bases; nucleotides outside the gene matches: 9. CDR3 DNA sequence: TGTGCCAGCAGCTCTATAACACAGGGGTCCACTGAAGCTTTCTTT. As protein: CASSSITQGSTEAFF.

As concerns this clone: Other DNA sequences within the sample encode an identical CDR3. J is TRBJ1-2 and V is TRBV10-3; D possibly corresponds to TRBD1 (6 bases). The CDR3 has 12 residues. The germline V and J ends were trimmed by 2 bases and 5 bases, with 6 bases remaining between them. The germline CDR1 and CDR2 sequences are ENHRY and SYGVKD. Here the CDR3 reads CAISEQGYGYTF. The CDR3 DNA reads TGTGCCATCAGTGAGCAGGGGTATGGCTACACCTTC.

CDR3 in amino acids: CASSQDAGWGGYTF. CDR3 nucleotide sequence: TGCGCCAGCAGCCAAGACGCAGGTTGGGGTGGCTACACCTTC. The genes are TRBV4-3 and TRBJ1-2; D ambiguous. CDR3 length equals 14 residues. V was pared by 0 bases and J by 7 bases, with 12 bases between. CDR1 is LGHNA, CDR2 YSLEER, per germline.

The rearrangement uses TRBV30 and TRBJ2-1, with TRBD1 identical over 11 bases. CDR3 length equals 15 residues. Germline CDR1 reads GTSNPN; CDR2 reads SVGIG (reference sequence). Unmatched junction bases numbered 10, after V lost 4 bases and J lost 8 bases. This chain's CDR3 is CAWTHRGTGGHEQFF. CDR3 DNA sequence: TGTGCCTGGACCCACAGGGGGACAGGGGGGCATGAGCAGTTCTTC.

The rearrangement joins TRBV6-1 to TRBJ1-1, with TRBD1 matching 8 bases. From germline, CDR1 is MNHNS and CDR2 SASEGT. Trimming cost V 2 bases and J 4 bases; bases outside gene matches: 6. This CDR3 contains 15 residues. The CDR3 DNA is TGTGCCAGCAGTGAAATTTCAGGGGGCATCACTGAAGCTTTCTTT. Its protein is CASSEISGGITEAFF.